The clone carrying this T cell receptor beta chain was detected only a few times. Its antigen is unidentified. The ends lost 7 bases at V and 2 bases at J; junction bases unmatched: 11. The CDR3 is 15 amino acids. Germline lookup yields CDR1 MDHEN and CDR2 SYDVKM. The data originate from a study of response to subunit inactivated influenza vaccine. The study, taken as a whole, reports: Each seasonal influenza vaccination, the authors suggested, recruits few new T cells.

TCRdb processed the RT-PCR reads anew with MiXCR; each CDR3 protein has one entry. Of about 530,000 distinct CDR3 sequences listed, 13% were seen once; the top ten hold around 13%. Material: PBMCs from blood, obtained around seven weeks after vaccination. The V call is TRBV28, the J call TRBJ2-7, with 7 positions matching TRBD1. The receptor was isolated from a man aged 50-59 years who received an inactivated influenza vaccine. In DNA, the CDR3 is TGTGCCAGCAACCCCCAGGACAGGAGGACCTACGAGCAGTACTTC. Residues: CASNPQDRRTYEQYF.